The 32 T cell receptor beta chains given below trace back to one sample, sequenced in a study of naive and memory T cell subsets (dated 2017 in TCRdb). The library was prepared using UMI-ligation and nested PCR. TCRdb lists the instrument as Illumina MiSeq. The beta constant-region primer was an equimolar mix of two oligonucleotides covering both TRBC1 and TRBC2. The ligated cDNA went through four rounds of PCR with nested alpha and beta constant-region primers together with the SP2 primer. The public reads were reprocessed in TCRdb via fastp at Q25 and MiXCR, keeping in-frame beta chains. Every CDR3 protein is listed once, alongside the most common genes and DNA of its rows. The sample has just over 80,000 distinct CDR3 sequences on record, about 8.2% of them singletons. The top ten clones comprise less than 1.5% of the sample. Material for sequencing was naive CD8+ T cells from blood. The cell subset or site label for this specimen denotes: naive T cells, CD45RA high CD27+. The receptors derive from a human donor in good health.

This clonotype was counted many times. The chain links TRBV7-9 to TRBJ1-2, with D possibly TRBD1 on 6 matching bases. CDR3 length: 17 amino acids. V dropped 4 bases and J dropped 0 bases, with 18 bases sitting between them. Germline-derived CDR1 and CDR2 are SEHNR and FQNEAQ (reference sequence). CDR3 in amino acids: CASSSMDSGLSNYGYTF. The CDR3 DNA reads as TGTGCCAGCAGCTCCATGGACAGCGGCTTGTCTAACTATGGCTACACCTTC.

A few counts support this clonotype. The chain links TRBV27 to TRBJ2-3; perhaps TRBD2 as D (5 bases). The CDR3 contains 15 residues. Germline V gene data show CDR1 as MNHEY and CDR2 as SMNVEV (reference sequence). V was pared by 2 bases and J by 6 bases, with 15 bases between. The CDR3 nucleotides read TGTGCCAGCAGTTTAGTAAGAGGGTTCCAGGATACGCAGTATTTT. This gives the protein CASSLVRGFQDTQYF.

V is TRBV6-5 and J is TRBJ1-6, with 8 nucleotides matching TRBD1. CDR3 length: 18 amino acids. Trimming removed 5 bases from V and 8 bases from J; junction bases left unmatched: 17. Germline lookup yields CDR1 MNHEY and CDR2 SVGAGI. The CDR3 sequence: CASSDLYRGNSQDSPLHF. The CDR3 DNA follows: TGTGCCAGCAGTGATCTGTACAGGGGGAACAGTCAGGATTCACCCCTCCACTTT.

This clonotype was seen many times. V gene TRBV5-5 combines with J gene TRBJ1-1; D ambiguous. Trimming shortened V by 0 bases and J by 3 bases, and 9 bases separated the two germline ends. From germline, CDR1 is SGHKS and CDR2 YYEKEE (reference sequence). The CDR3 loop spans 14 amino acids. CDR3 protein: CASSLALGYTEAFF. CDR3 DNA sequence: TGTGCCAGCAGCTTGGCCTTAGGGTACACTGAAGCTTTCTTT.

The sample holds a few counts of this clonotype. V and J are TRBV29-1 and TRBJ2-7; D perhaps matches TRBD2 (6 bases). Germline assignment: CDR1 SQVTM and CDR2 ANQGSEA. The CDR3 is 15 amino acids. Trimming stripped 2 bases from V and 1 base from J, with 15 bases between. The CDR3 here is CSVELASARSYEQYF. In nucleotides, the CDR3 is TGCAGCGTTGAATTGGCTAGCGCAAGATCCTACGAGCAGTACTTC.

This clonotype showed up just a few times. The J gene is TRBJ2-5, the V gene TRBV4-3, with TRBD2 matching over 7 bases. CDR1 and CDR2 from the germline V gene are LGHNA and YSLEER. There are 16 residues in the CDR3. V lost 0 bases, J lost 3 bases, and 7 bases stayed unmatched. The CDR3 nucleotides are TGCGCCAGCAGCCAAGATATAACAAGCGGGGAAGAGACCCAGTACTTC. It translates to CASSQDITSGEETQYF.

This clonotype has ten or more counts. The rearrangement joins TRBV11-2 to TRBJ2-3, with D maybe TRBD2 (6 bases). The CDR3 runs to 16 residues. Germline V gene data show CDR1 as SGHAT and CDR2 as FQNNGV. Trimming left V 1 base short and J 2 bases short, with 13 bases between. CDR3 protein: CASSLVYAGYTDTQYF. The CDR3 coding sequence is TGTGCCAGCAGCTTAGTGTACGCGGGGTACACAGATACGCAGTATTTT.

Only a few counts were recorded for this clonotype. DNA for the CDR3: TGTGCCAGCAGTTTTGCCGGGACAGGGTCCTACGAGCAGTACTTC. Translating it yields CASSFAGTGSYEQYF. The chain couples TRBV27 to TRBJ2-7; TRBD1 agrees at 9 bases. V lost 3 bases, J lost 1 base, and 4 bases stayed unmatched. CDR1 MNHEY and CDR2 SMNVEV come from the germline V gene (reference sequence). CDR3 length: 15 residues.

A few counts support this clonotype. The chain has TRBV7-9 and TRBJ1-1; D call uncertain. Germline V gene sequence: CDR1 SEHNR, CDR2 FQNEAQ (reference sequence). Trimming stripped 6 bases from V and 1 base from J, with 6 bases between. CDR3 length equals 12 residues. CDR3 coding DNA: TGTGCCAGCAGGAGCGGGAACACTGAAGCTTTCTTT. Protein sequence: CASRSGNTEAFF.

In its sample, this clonotype was seen a few times. The V and J genes are TRBV4-2 and TRBJ1-2, with D possibly being TRBD1 (5 bases). CDR1 and CDR2 (germline): LGHNA, YNFKEQ. The CDR3 contains 15 residues. V lost 3 bases and J 0 bases, leaving 11 bases between the germline ends. The CDR3 DNA follows: TGTGCCAGCAGCCAGGAGGACACCGCTAACTATGGCTACACCTTC. This translates into CASSQEDTANYGYTF.

The sample holds many counts of this clonotype. CDR3 region: CSARRTGVREKLFF. DNA for the CDR3: TGCAGTGCCCGCCGGACAGGGGTGAGAGAAAAACTGTTTTTT. This sequence joins TRBV20-1 and TRBJ1-4; 9 nucleotides line up with TRBD1. Germline V lookup: CDR1 DFQATT, CDR2 SNEGSKA (reference sequence). The length of the CDR3 is 14 residues. V shed 6 bases, J shed 8 bases, and the junction held 10 bases outside the gene matches.

This chain joins TRBV2 and TRBJ2-5; D remains unclear. The CDR3 contains 15 residues. Looked up from germline, CDR1 is SNHLY and CDR2 is FYNNEI. Deletions cut 6 bases from V and 5 bases from J, with 19 bases between. DNA for the CDR3: TGTGCCAGCAGCCCCCTCCCCCCACCAAGCGAGACCCAGTACTTC. It codes for CASSPLPPPSETQYF. The complete variable domain, with remaining parts taken from reference TRBV2 and TRBJ2-5, reads EPEVTQTPSHQVTQMGQEVILRCVPISNHLYFYWYRQILGQKVEFLVSFYNNEISEKSEIFDDQFSVERPDGSNFTLKIRSTKLEDSAMYFCASSPLPPPSETQYFGPGTRLLVL.

The chain joins TRBV7-8 to TRBJ2-7, with 10 bases aligning to TRBD2. The CDR3 is 15 amino acids. Trimming removed 5 bases from V and 0 bases from J; junction bases left unmatched: 4. Germline V gene lookup returns CDR1 SGHVS and CDR2 FQNEAQ. This CDR3 is CASSRLAGSSYEQYF. Here the CDR3 DNA reads TGTGCCAGCAGCCGACTAGCGGGCAGCTCCTACGAGCAGTACTTC. The entire variable domain, with the rest obtained from reference TRBV7-8 and TRBJ2-7, is as follows: GAGVSQSPRYKVAKRGQDVALRCDPISGHVSLFWYQQALGQGPEFLTYFQNEAQLDKSGLPSDRFFAERPEGSVSTLKIQRTQQEDSAVYLCASSRLAGSSYEQYFGPGTRLTVT.

The rearrangement links TRBV10-3 to TRBJ2-3; 13 bases agree with TRBD2. J gave up 12 bases and V 7 bases, and 22 bases lay outside the gene matches. CDR1 and CDR2 from the germline V gene are ENHRY and SYGVKD. The CDR3 covers 18 residues. CDR3 sequence (DNA): TGTGCCATCAAGAGCGGGACTAGCGGGACTAGCACAGATACGGATCAGTATTTT. It translates to CAIKSGTSGTSTDTDQYF.

In this sample, this clonotype turned up many times. The chain employs TRBV12-3 or TRBV12-4 and TRBJ1-5, with 9 bases matching TRBD1. The CDR3 has 15 residues. V was clipped by 5 bases and J by 7 bases; unmatched bases: 9. The CDR3 region is CASSPGTGLSQPQHF. The DNA of the CDR3 is TGTGCCAGCAGTCCCGGGACAGGGCTCTCCCAGCCCCAGCATTTT.

The CDR3 here is CAVREIYEQYF. The CDR3 nucleotides read TGTGCCGTGAGGGAAATATACGAGCAGTACTTC. V usage is TRBV10-3 and J usage is TRBJ2-7, with a possible D match to TRBD2 (5 bases). The V end was cut by 11 bases, the J end by 4 bases, with 12 bases between. The CDR3 contains 11 residues. CDR1 ENHRY and CDR2 SYGVKD come from the germline V gene.

This clonotype was counted a few times. The rearrangement uses TRBV6-5 and TRBJ1-6; no clear D gene. Trimming took 2 bases from V and 7 from J, leaving 9 bases between them. The germline gives CDR1 MNHEY, CDR2 SVGAGI. The CDR3 is 14 residues long. The CDR3 loop reads CASSYREGNSPLHF. In DNA, the CDR3 is TGTGCCAGCAGTTACCGGGAGGGAAATTCACCCCTCCACTTT.

In this sample, this clonotype turned up a few times. V is TRBV9 and J is TRBJ2-3; D might be TRBD1 (6 bases). Looked up from germline, CDR1 is SGDLS and CDR2 is YYNGEE. V lost 3 bases and J lost 4, with 18 bases in between. The CDR3 has 16 amino acids. The CDR3 region has the DNA TGTGCCAGCAGCGGGACGACAGGCCCTAGGCCAGATACGCAGTATTTT. Its translation: CASSGTTGPRPDTQYF.

The chain uses TRBV11-1 and TRBJ2-7; no clear D gene. CDR3 length equals 12 residues. CDR1 SGHAT and CDR2 FQDESV come from the germline V gene (reference sequence). V dropped 1 base and J dropped 6 bases, with 7 bases sitting between them. DNA of the CDR3: TGTGCCAGCAGCTTAGTGGAGCCCGAGCAGTACTTC. This translates into CASSLVEPEQYF.

This clonotype was seen ten or more times. The V and J genes are TRBV20-1 and TRBJ2-2, with 14 bases identical to TRBD2. The trim removed 6 bases at V and 6 bases at J, leaving 6 bases unmatched. CDR1 DFQATT and CDR2 SNEGSKA come from the germline V gene (reference sequence). The CDR3 covers 15 residues. The CDR3 nucleotides read TGCAGTGCCACCGGGACTAGCGGGAGTTCCGGGGAGCTGTTTTTT. The encoded protein is CSATGTSGSSGELFF.

This clonotype was counted only a few times. The chain recombines TRBV11-1 with TRBJ2-3, with no clear D. Germline V gene data show CDR1 as SGHAT and CDR2 as FQDESV (reference sequence). Trimming took 6 bases from V and 1 from J, leaving 11 bases between them. The CDR3 is 14 amino acids. The CDR3 reads CASSSIDRTDTQYF. CDR3 sequence (DNA): TGTGCCAGCAGTTCAATCGACCGCACAGATACGCAGTATTTT.

This clonotype was observed many times. This chain connects TRBV4-3 to TRBJ2-2; 7 positions agree with TRBD1. The CDR3 runs to 15 residues. Germline V gene sequence: CDR1 LGHNA, CDR2 YSLEER. The trim removed 0 bases at V and 5 bases at J, leaving 3 bases unmatched. The CDR3 here is CASSQEDRRTGELFF. The CDR3 DNA is TGCGCCAGCAGCCAAGAGGACAGGAGAACCGGGGAGCTGTTTTTT.

There are a few counts of this clonotype. J is TRBJ2-7 and V is TRBV28; D is unresolved. V lost 5 bases and J lost 7, with 9 bases in between. CDR3 length: 11 residues. Germline-derived CDR1 and CDR2 are MDHEN and SYDVKM. In nucleotides, the CDR3 is TGTGCCAGCAGTCCCGCGCGGGAGCAGTACTTC. Translation: CASSPAREQYF. Full variable domain (missing parts from reference TRBV28 and TRBJ2-7): DVKVTQSSRYLVKRTGEKVFLECVQDMDHENMFWYRQDPGLGLRLIYFSYDVKMKEKGDIPEGYSVSREKKERFSLILESASTNQTSMYLCASSPAREQYFGPGTRLTVT.

The genes are TRBV12-5 and TRBJ2-7; no clear D. The CDR3 loop spans 18 amino acids. V was cut by 0 bases and J by 0 bases, with 18 bases left in between. Germline V gene data show CDR1 as LGHNT and CDR2 as FRNRAP. This CDR3 is CASGLVPSGFRSSYEQYF. CDR3 sequence (DNA): TGTGCTAGTGGTTTGGTACCGTCCGGCTTCCGAAGCTCCTACGAGCAGTACTTC.

This clonotype was found many times. The CDR3 loop is CASSLLVGQGFTDTQYF. CDR3 nucleotides: TGTGCCAGCAGTTTATTAGTCGGACAGGGGTTCACAGATACGCAGTATTTT. V usage is TRBV28 and J usage is TRBJ2-3, with 9 bases identical to TRBD1. The CDR3 covers 17 residues. V shed 1 base and J 2 bases; nucleotides not matched to a gene: 7. Per the germline V gene, CDR1 is MDHEN and CDR2 is SYDVKM. Looking up the rest from reference TRBV28 and TRBJ2-3 gives the full variable domain: DVKVTQSSRYLVKRTGEKVFLECVQDMDHENMFWYRQDPGLGLRLIYFSYDVKMKEKGDIPEGYSVSREKKERFSLILESASTNQTSMYLCASSLLVGQGFTDTQYFGPGTRLTVL.

This clonotype showed up just a few times. This chain uses TRBV27 with TRBJ2-1, with 7 bases lining up with TRBD2. The CDR3 extends over 15 amino acids. Germline V gene sequence: CDR1 MNHEY, CDR2 SMNVEV (reference sequence). The junction had 6 bases not matched to a gene; V was cut back by 3 bases and J by 4 bases. The CDR3 loop is CASSLGLAVYNEQFF. Here the CDR3 DNA reads TGTGCCAGCAGTTTGGGGCTAGCGGTGTACAATGAGCAGTTCTTC.

The rearrangement joins TRBV29-1 to TRBJ2-6; possibly TRBD2 for D (5 bases). Trimming removed 7 bases from V and 4 bases from J, with 17 bases in between. CDR3 size: 15 residues. Per germline, CDR1 SQVTM and CDR2 ANQGSEA. Here the CDR3 reads CSAPDEGAGANVLTF. The CDR3 coding sequence is TGCAGCGCCCCGGATGAGGGCGCCGGGGCCAACGTCCTGACTTTC.

The chain carries TRBV7-9 and TRBJ2-4, with D perhaps matching TRBD1 or TRBD2 (5 bases each). The CDR3 extends over 15 amino acids. V gave up 2 bases and J gave up 5 bases, with 13 bases separating them. Per germline, CDR1 SEHNR and CDR2 FQNEAQ (reference sequence). CDR3 region: CASSLMSQGENIQYF. In DNA, the CDR3 is TGTGCCAGCAGCTTAATGAGCCAGGGAGAAAACATTCAGTACTTC. The whole variable domain, filled in from reference TRBV7-9 and TRBJ2-4, reads DTGVSQNPRHKITKRGQNVTFRCDPISEHNRLYWYRQTLGQGPEFLTYFQNEAQLEKSRLLSDRFSAERPKGSFSTLEIQRTEQGDSAMYLCASSLMSQGENIQYFGAGTRLSVL.

This sequence joins TRBV29-1 and TRBJ1-1; D is uncertain. V gave up 3 bases and J gave up 1 base, with 15 bases separating them. From germline, CDR1 is SQVTM and CDR2 ANQGSEA. The CDR3 extends over 15 amino acids. In nucleotides, the CDR3 is TGCAGCGTTGAGGGAGGGAGCGTTTCGAACACTGAAGCTTTCTTT. It yields the protein CSVEGGSVSNTEAFF.

This clonotype occurred many times. The chain joins TRBV5-6 to TRBJ2-5, with 7 bases fitting TRBD2. Losses at the gene ends were 1 base for V and 4 bases for J; bases not matched to a gene: 7. CDR1 SGHDT and CDR2 YYEEEE come from the germline V gene. This CDR3 has 15 amino acids. CDR3 residues: CASSLSRVAGETQYF. CDR3 DNA sequence: TGTGCCAGCAGCTTGTCTCGCGTAGCGGGAGAGACCCAGTACTTC.

This clonotype was observed many times. The chain employs TRBV14 and TRBJ2-3; D not certain. CDR3 size: 15 residues. Germline V gives CDR1 SGHDN, CDR2 FVKESK. The V end lost 4 bases, the J end lost 0 bases, and 11 bases lay between the germline ends. CDR3 residues: CASSPLVGSTDTQYF. The CDR3 region has the DNA TGTGCCAGCAGCCCGCTTGTCGGGAGCACAGATACGCAGTATTTT.

This clonotype was counted many times. The chain joins TRBV5-6 to TRBJ2-3; 9 nucleotides align to TRBD2. In germline, CDR1 is SGHDT, CDR2 YYEEEE. Trimming cost V 1 base and J 3 bases; bases outside gene matches: 6. The CDR3 consists of 16 residues. The chain's CDR3 is CASSLRTSGPTDTQYF. CDR3 in DNA: TGTGCCAGCAGCTTGAGAACTAGCGGGCCTACAGATACGCAGTATTTT. The full variable domain, completed using reference TRBV5-6 and TRBJ2-3, is DAGVTQSPTHLIKTRGQQVTLRCSPKSGHDTVSWYQQALGQGPQFIFQYYEEEERQRGNFPDRFSGHQFPNYSSELNVNALLLGDSALYLCASSLRTSGPTDTQYFGPGTRLTVL.